Listed here is a single T cell receptor beta chain. The germline V and J ends were trimmed by 1 base and 4 bases, with 14 bases remaining between them. The CDR3 sequence is 14 residues long. Germline V CDR1 and CDR2: GTSNPN, SVGIG (reference sequence). This sample was taken from a study of shared clonotypes between healthy human individuals. Study summary: In total, the donors were a couple of women and a few men aged 18 to 49.

This table comes from immunoSEQ multiplex PCR, and its TCRdb copy is limited to in-frame clones, with some not included. Of about 2.3 million clones detected, 85% to 95% appear once; the ten largest clones hold around 0.38%. The receptor was derived from a man aged 18 to 29 in good health. Some clones in this sample may be carry-over from other donors' samples. Material for sequencing was naive CD4+ T cells from PBMCs. Described subset: CD45RA+ positively selected. The chain links TRBV30 to TRBJ2-7; no clear D. CDR3 protein: CAWSEGHIGYEQYF. Here the CDR3 DNA reads TGTGCCTGGAGTGAAGGTCATATTGGATACGAGCAGTACTTC.